This T cell receptor (beta chain) was captured in a study of monozygotic twins with inflammatory bowel disease (dated 2019 in TCRdb). A note on the overall study: The complete study included about 30 monozygotic twin pairs: 19 IBD-discordant Danish pairs and nine German pairs, of which four were IBD-concordant and five were IBD-discordant. The search for disease-associated traits relied mainly on comparing IBD patients with their genetically identical healthy co-twins within discordant pairs. Each individual had, on average, about 151 000 unique TCRalpha sequences and 181 000 unique TCRbeta sequences available for analysis. What the work shows at the level of the full study, not this receptor alone: Measured by the inverse Simpson index, TCRbeta repertoire diversity was lower in IBD patients than in their healthy co-twins. The results gave no support for a single strong signal or clonotype linked to IBD. Compared with healthy twins, IBD patients shared fewer clonotypes with other individuals, and the difference was most pronounced in patients with signs of disease activity. Distinction between different T cell subtypes could not be achieved in the analysis. Differing immunosuppressive treatments among patients may have added background noise and inter-individual variability to the repertoires. Repertoire similarity did not differ between concordant and discordant twins, which could be due to limited statistical power.

From each donor, a roughly 2.5 ml peripheral blood sample was collected into PAXgene tubes and stored at -80 degrees C. Without T cell sorting, total RNA was isolated from whole blood using the PAXgene blood miRNA kit on an automated QIAcube. Deep TCRalpha and TCRbeta repertoire profiling with unique molecular barcoding was performed on peripheral blood of monozygotic twin pairs concordant or discordant for inflammatory bowel disease. Smoking habits were recorded for all twin pairs, and individuals were classified as current, former or never smokers. In the case of this clonotype: Its specific antigen is unknown.

To prepare the library, 5' RACE was applied. For each TCR library, 3,500 to 4,000 ng of total RNA was used. For each sample, cDNA was synthesized in eight separate reactions using SMARTScribe reverse transcriptase. During cDNA synthesis, template switching was used to introduce unique molecular identifiers that contained a 6-nucleotide sample barcode. TCRalpha and TCRbeta cDNA was amplified in two nested PCRs of 16 and 9 cycles, and bead purification was carried out after each PCR. Before amplification, the cDNA was treated with uracil DNA-glycosylase and purified using the QIAquick PCR purification kit. The second PCR added Illumina TruSeq-compatible adapters along with sample-specific barcodes. TapeStation and Qubit were used to check library quality and concentration, and about 5 ng of each library was pooled. Sequencing of pooled libraries was carried out on an Illumina HiSeq2500 single-index Rapid Run using 2 x 100 bp reads and custom sequencing primers. From the authors' description of their analysis: MiGEC version 1.2.6 was used for UMI-based consensus assembly to correct PCR and sequencing errors. MiXCR version 2.1.1 handled V(D)J alignment, clonotype assembly and CDR3 extraction. Gene usage, clonotype sharing and MAIT/NKT TCR abundance were normalised by analysing the top 1000, 10 000 and 20 000 clonotypes per sample. After downsampling to 27 000 UMIs, diversity was calculated as the inverse Simpson index using the vegan R package. Statistical testing used paired Mann-Whitney U tests on the discordant twin pairs and applied Benjamini-Hochberg correction for multiple testing. Following TCRdb reprocessing, every CDR3 protein sequence forms one entry, and DNA is not provided. TCRdb assigned the V and J calls; the authors' analysis was not used. The sample table records just over 300,000 distinct CDR3 sequences. Over 5.5% of the sample belongs to the ten largest clones.

Spanning cysteine to phenylalanine, the CDR3 consists of 16 amino acids. No nucleotide data were recorded. Looking up the germline V gene yields CDR1 MGHRA and CDR2 YSYEKL. The sample consisted of blood. The TCR originated in a human donor with ulcerative colitis or Crohn's disease, or a healthy co-twin of an affected twin (not recorded which). The sequence is built from TRBV4-1 and TRBJ1-3. CDR3 loop: CASSRSWSTSGNTIYF.